This is a list of T cell receptor beta chains from one sample in a study of blood T cell repertoires in COVID-19. Method: immunoSEQ multiplex PCR; TCRdb's copy keeps in-frame clones and lacks some. The table shows about 220,000 clones, with about 87% occurring only once. The sequencing input was PBMCs or T cells enriched from blood (not recorded which). All receptors derive from a woman under 40 who had recovered from COVID-19. Each CDR3 is given with its conserved first and last residue. The order of the fields is D gene, V gene, clone size, J gene, CDR3 DNA, CDR3 protein. The D gene is left open where the match is weak. The size entry is marked missing in some rows and otherwise reads once, few, many or a size class.

.	TRBV4-1	.	TRBJ1-4	TGCGCCAGCAGCCAAGATGGGGCTGTAGCAACTAATGAAAAACTGTTTTTT	CASSQDGAVATNEKLFF
.	TRBV12-2	.	TRBJ2-1	TGTGCAAGTCGCTTCGGAGTTCAAGGCTCCTACAATGAGCAGTTCTTC	CASRFGVQGSYNEQFF
.	TRBV7-2	.	TRBJ2-7	TGTGCCAGCAGCTCACGACAGGTCCACGAGCAGTACTTC	CASSSRQVHEQYF
.	TRBV19	.	TRBJ1-2	TGTGCCAGTAGTATAGACGGGACTGCGAACTATGGCTACACCTTC	CASSIDGTANYGYTF
TRBD1	TRBV19	.	TRBJ1-1	TGTGCCACTCACGGAAGAACCGGGACAGGGTCTGAAGCTTTCTTT	CATHGRTGTGSEAFF
TRBD1	TRBV18	.	TRBJ1-1	TGTGCCAGCTCCCCGACAGGGTCTCTTCCTACTGAAGCTTTCTTT	CASSPTGSLPTEAFF
TRBD1	TRBV5-6	.	TRBJ1-5	TGTGCCAGCAGCGCATGGACAGGTCTTGTCAATCAGCCCCAGCATTTT	CASSAWTGLVNQPQHF
TRBD1	TRBV9	once	TRBJ1-1	TGTGCCAGCAGCCAGAATGGACAGGGGACGAACACTGAAGCTTTCTTT	CASSQNGQGTNTEAFF
TRBD1	TRBV19	.	TRBJ1-2	TGTGCCAGTAAGACAGGGGAAGGAGGCTACACCTTC	CASKTGEGGYTF
.	TRBV6-2/TRBV6-3	.	TRBJ1-5	TGTGCCAGCAGTCCCGGGACAACCCCAGATCAGCCCCAGCATTTT	CASSPGTTPDQPQHF
.	TRBV9	.	TRBJ1-2	TGTGCCAGCAGCGTAGCTGAGACAACAGGCTACACCTTC	CASSVAETTGYTF
TRBD1	TRBV5-6	once	TRBJ2-5	TGTGCCAGCATCAACAAGGGACAGAAACAAGAGACCCAGTACTTC	CASINKGQKQETQYF
.	TRBV7-6	few	TRBJ2-1	TGTGCCAGCAGCTTCGAGATGCGGTGGGATGAGCAGTTCTTC	CASSFEMRWDEQFF
.	TRBV5-1	.	TRBJ2-3	TGCGCCAGCAGCTTGGGGACTCTCACAGATACGCAGTATTTT	CASSLGTLTDTQYF
TRBD2	TRBV7-3	.	TRBJ2-7	TGTGCCAGCAGCGTAAGCGGGGGGCCCGCCTACGAGCAGTACTTC	CASSVSGGPAYEQYF
.	TRBV5-5	.	TRBJ2-7	TGTGCCAGCAGCTCACGGCCGGACAGCATATCCTACGAGCAGTACTTC	CASSSRPDSISYEQYF
.	TRBV5-1	.	TRBJ2-5	TGCGCCAGCAGCTTGAACGCAGGCAAAGAGACCCAGTACTTC	CASSLNAGKETQYF
TRBD2	TRBV5-4	.	TRBJ2-7	TGTGCCAGCAGCCCAAGCGGGGGGATAAACTACGAGCAGTACTTC	CASSPSGGINYEQYF
TRBD1	TRBV5-4	.	TRBJ2-2	TGTGCCAGCAGCTCCGGGACAGGGACCGGGGAGCTGTTTTTT	CASSSGTGTGELFF
TRBD1	TRBV4-1	.	TRBJ2-7	TGCGCCAGCAGCCAGTCGGGGACAGGGTCCTACGAGCAGTACTTC	CASSQSGTGSYEQYF
TRBD1	TRBV4-2	.	TRBJ1-3	TGTGCCAGCAGCCAAGATAGACAGGGGGAACTAGGCACCATATATTTT	CASSQDRQGELGTIYF
.	TRBV18	.	TRBJ2-7	TGTGCCAGCTCTTGGGCAGGGGACTCCTACGAGCAGTACTTC	CASSWAGDSYEQYF
TRBD2	TRBV27	.	TRBJ2-1	TGTGCCAGCAGAGAGACTAGCGGGTACAATGAGCAGTTCTTC	CASRETSGYNEQFF
.	TRBV4-1	few	TRBJ1-6	TGCGCCAGCAGCCAAGATTGGGGAGAGGATTCACCCCTCCACTTT	CASSQDWGEDSPLHF
.	TRBV7-9	.	TRBJ1-2	TGTGCCAGCAGCGCGGACAGAACGAAGGGCTATGGCTACACCTTC	CASSADRTKGYGYTF
TRBD1	TRBV4-3	.	TRBJ1-3	TGCGCCAGCAGCGAAGATAGGGGGACAGTTGGAAACACCATATATTTT	CASSEDRGTVGNTIYF
.	TRBV23-1	many	TRBJ2-5	TGCGCCAGCAGTTTCCCCGAAGGGGGGACCCAGTACTTC	CASSFPEGGTQYF
.	TRBV6-6	.	TRBJ2-2	TGTGCCAGCAGTCCCGGGGTATTCACCGGGGAGCTGTTTTTT	CASSPGVFTGELFF
TRBD1	TRBV13	.	TRBJ2-4	TGTGCCAGCAGCTTCGGGACAGGGAGGTACATTCAGTACTTC	CASSFGTGRYIQYF
.	TRBV21-1	.	TRBJ1-4	TGTGCCAGCAGCAACCGGGACAAGAATGAAAAACTGTTTTTT	CASSNRDKNEKLFF
.	TRBV5-5	.	TRBJ1-2	TGTGCCAGCAGTCCTGTCGGGACACATTTCTATGGCTACACCTTC	CASSPVGTHFYGYTF
.	TRBV3-1/TRBV3-2	.	TRBJ2-5	TGTGCCAGCAGCCAATCAGCGGCGTCAGAGACCCAGTACTTC	CASSQSAASETQYF
.	TRBV7-8	.	TRBJ2-4	TGTGCCAGCAGCTCCTCCGTAGCGATGGACAAAAACATTCAGTACTTC	CASSSSVAMDKNIQYF
TRBD2	TRBV10-2	.	TRBJ2-2	TGCGCCAGCAGTGATTTTAGCGGGGCGAACACCGGGGAGCTGTTTTTT	CASSDFSGANTGELFF
TRBD2	TRBV20-1	.	TRBJ2-3	TGCAGTGCTAGTTTCGGACTAGATACAGATACGCAGTATTTT	CSASFGLDTDTQYF
.	TRBV18	.	TRBJ1-4	TGTGCCAGCTCCCAAAATACAGGGATTGAGGAAAAACTGTTTTTT	CASSQNTGIEEKLFF